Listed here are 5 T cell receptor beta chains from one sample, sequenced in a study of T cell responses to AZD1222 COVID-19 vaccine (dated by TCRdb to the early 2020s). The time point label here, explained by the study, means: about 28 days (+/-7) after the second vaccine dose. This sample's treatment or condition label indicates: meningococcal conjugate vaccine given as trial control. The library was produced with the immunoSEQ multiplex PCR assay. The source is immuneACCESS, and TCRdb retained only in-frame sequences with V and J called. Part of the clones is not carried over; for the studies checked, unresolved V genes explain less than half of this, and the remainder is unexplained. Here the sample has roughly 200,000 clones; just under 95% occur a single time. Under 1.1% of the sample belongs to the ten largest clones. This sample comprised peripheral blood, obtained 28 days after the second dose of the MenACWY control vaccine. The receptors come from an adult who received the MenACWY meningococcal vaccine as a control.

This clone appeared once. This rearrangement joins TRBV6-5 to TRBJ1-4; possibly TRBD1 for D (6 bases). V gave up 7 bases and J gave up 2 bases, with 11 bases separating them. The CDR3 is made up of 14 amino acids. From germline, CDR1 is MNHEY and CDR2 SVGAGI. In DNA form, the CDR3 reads TGTGCCAGCAAGGGGGAAGTGACTAATGAAAAACTGTTTTTT. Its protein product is CASKGEVTNEKLFF.

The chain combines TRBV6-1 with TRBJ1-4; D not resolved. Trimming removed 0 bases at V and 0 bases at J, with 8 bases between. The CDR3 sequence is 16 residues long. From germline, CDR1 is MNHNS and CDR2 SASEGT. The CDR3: CASSEATLPTNEKLFF. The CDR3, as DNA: TGTGCCAGCAGTGAAGCCACCTTACCAACTAATGAAAAACTGTTTTTT.

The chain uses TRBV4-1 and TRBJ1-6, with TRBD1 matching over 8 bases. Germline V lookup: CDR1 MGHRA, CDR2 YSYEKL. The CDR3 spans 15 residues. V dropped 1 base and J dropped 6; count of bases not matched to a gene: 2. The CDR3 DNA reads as TGCGCCAGCAGCCAAGTACAGGGGGGTAATTCACCCCTCCACTTT. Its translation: CASSQVQGGNSPLHF.

The DNA of the CDR3 is TGTGCCAGTAGTACCACCGGGACTTATAGCAATCAGCCCCAGCATTTT. It yields the protein CASSTTGTYSNQPQHF. The J gene is TRBJ1-5, the V gene TRBV19; D is possibly TRBD1 (5 bases). The CDR3 has 16 amino acids. Deletions cut 4 bases from V and 0 bases from J, with 13 bases between. The germline gives CDR1 LNHDA, CDR2 SQIVND (reference sequence).

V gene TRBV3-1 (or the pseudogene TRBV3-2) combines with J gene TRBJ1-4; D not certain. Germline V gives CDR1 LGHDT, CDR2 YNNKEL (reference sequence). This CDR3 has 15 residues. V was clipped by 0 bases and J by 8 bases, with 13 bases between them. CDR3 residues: CASSQESRLQEKLFF. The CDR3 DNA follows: TGTGCCAGCAGCCAAGAATCCAGGCTCCAAGAAAAACTGTTTTTT.